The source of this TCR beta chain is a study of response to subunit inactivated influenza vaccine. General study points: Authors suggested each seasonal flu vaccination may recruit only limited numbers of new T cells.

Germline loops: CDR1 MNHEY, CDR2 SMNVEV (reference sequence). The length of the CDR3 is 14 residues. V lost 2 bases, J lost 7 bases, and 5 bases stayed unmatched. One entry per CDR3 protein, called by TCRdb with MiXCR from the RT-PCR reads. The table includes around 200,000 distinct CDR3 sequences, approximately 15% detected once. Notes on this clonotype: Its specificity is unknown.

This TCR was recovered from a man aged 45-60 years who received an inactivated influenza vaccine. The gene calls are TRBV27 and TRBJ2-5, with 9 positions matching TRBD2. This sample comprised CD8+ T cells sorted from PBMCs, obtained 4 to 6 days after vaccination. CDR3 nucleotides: TGTGCCAGCAGTTTAGCGGGGGGGTTAGGGACCCAGTACTTC. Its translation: CASSLAGGLGTQYF.